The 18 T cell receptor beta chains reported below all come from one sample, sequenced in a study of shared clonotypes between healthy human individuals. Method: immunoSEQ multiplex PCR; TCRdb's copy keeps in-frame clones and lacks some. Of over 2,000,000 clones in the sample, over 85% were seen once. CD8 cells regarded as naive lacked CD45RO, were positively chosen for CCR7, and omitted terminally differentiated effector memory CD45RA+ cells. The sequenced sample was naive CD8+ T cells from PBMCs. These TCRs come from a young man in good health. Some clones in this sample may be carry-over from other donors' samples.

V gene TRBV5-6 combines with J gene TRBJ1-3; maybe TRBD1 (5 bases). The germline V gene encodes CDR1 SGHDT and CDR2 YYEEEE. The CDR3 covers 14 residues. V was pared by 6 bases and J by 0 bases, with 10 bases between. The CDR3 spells CASKSGTSGNTIYF. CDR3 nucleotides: TGTGCCAGCAAGTCTGGGACCTCTGGAAACACCATATATTTT.

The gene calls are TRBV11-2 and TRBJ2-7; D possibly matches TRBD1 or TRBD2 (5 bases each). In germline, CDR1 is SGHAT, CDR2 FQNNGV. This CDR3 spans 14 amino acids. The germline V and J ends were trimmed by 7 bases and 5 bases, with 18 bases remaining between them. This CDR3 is CASTRIWGTHEQYF. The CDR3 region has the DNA TGTGCCAGCACCCGGATATGGGGGACCCACGAGCAGTACTTC.

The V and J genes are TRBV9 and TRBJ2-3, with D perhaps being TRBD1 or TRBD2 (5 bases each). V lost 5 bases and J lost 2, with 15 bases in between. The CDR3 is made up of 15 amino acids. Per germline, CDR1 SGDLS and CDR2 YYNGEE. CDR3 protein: CASSPGLAYTDTQYF. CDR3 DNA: TGTGCCAGCAGTCCAGGGTTAGCGTACACAGATACGCAGTATTTT.

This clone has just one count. DNA of the CDR3: TGTGCCAGCAGTCCGATACAGGGCAATGAGCAGTTCTTC. Its translation is CASSPIQGNEQFF. This sequence joins TRBV28 and TRBJ2-1; a possible D gene is TRBD1 (6 bases). V lost 5 bases to trimming and J lost 6 bases, with 11 bases between them. The CDR3 loop spans 13 amino acids. Germline V gives CDR1 MDHEN, CDR2 SYDVKM.

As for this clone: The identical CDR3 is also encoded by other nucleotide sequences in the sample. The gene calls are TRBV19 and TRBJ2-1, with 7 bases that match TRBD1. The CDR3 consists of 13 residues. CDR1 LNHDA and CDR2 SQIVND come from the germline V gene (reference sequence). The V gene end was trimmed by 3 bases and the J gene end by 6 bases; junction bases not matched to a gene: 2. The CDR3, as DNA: TGTGCCAGTAGTATTCCAGGGGGCAATGAGCAGTTCTTC. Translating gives CASSIPGGNEQFF. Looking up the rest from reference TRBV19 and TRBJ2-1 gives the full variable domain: DGGITQSPKYLFRKEGQNVTLSCEQNLNHDAMYWYRQDPGQGLRLIYYSQIVNDFQKGDIAEGYSVSREKKESFPLTVTSAQKNPTAFYLCASSIPGGNEQFFGPGTRLTVL.

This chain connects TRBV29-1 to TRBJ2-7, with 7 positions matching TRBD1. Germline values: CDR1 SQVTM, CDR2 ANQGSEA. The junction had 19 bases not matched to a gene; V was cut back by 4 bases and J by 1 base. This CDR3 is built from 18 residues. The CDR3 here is CSVVPERDFGTVSYEQYF. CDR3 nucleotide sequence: TGCAGCGTTGTACCCGAGAGAGATTTCGGGACAGTTTCCTACGAGCAGTACTTC.

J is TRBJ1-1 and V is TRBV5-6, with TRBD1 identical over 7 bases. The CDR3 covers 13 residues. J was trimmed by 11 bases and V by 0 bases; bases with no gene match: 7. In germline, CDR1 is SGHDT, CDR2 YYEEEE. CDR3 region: CASSLDLADRAFF. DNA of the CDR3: TGTGCCAGCAGCTTGGATCTGGCGGACAGGGCTTTCTTT.

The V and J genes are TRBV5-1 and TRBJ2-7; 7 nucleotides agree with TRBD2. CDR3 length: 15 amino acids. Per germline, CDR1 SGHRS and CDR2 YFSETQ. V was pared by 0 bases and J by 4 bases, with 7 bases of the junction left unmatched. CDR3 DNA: TGCGCCAGCAGCTTGGGTGCGGGAGTATCGTACGAGCAGTACTTC. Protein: CASSLGAGVSYEQYF. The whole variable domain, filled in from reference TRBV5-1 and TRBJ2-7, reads KAGVTQTPRYLIKTRGQQVTLSCSPISGHRSVSWYQQTPGQGLQFLFEYFSETQRNKGNFPGRFSGRQFSNSRSEMNVSTLELGDSALYLCASSLGAGVSYEQYFGPGTRLTVT.

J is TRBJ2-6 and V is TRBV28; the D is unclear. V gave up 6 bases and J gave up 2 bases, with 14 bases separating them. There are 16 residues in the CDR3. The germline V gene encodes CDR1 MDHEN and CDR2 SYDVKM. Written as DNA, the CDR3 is TGTGCCAGCAGCTCCCCCCTTGAAACTGGGGCCAACGTCCTGACTTTC. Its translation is CASSSPLETGANVLTF.

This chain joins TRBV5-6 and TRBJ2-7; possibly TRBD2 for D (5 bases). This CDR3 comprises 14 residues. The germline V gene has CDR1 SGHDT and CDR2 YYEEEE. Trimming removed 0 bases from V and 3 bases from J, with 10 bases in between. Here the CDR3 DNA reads TGTGCCAGCAGCTTGGGGACTCGGTACTACGAGCAGTACTTC. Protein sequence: CASSLGTRYYEQYF.

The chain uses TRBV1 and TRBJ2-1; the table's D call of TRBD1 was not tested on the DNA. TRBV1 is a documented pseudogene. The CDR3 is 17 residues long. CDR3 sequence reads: CTSSQGSWGRRINEQFF. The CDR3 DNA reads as TGCACCAGCAGCCAAGGGTCCTGGGGGCGCCGGATCAATGAGCAGTTCTTC.

Here the CDR3 reads CASSPTSGSNEQFF. The DNA of the CDR3 is TGCGCCAGCAGCCCGACTAGCGGGAGCAATGAGCAGTTCTTC. The rearrangement links TRBV4-1 to TRBJ2-1; 12 bases are shared with TRBD2. With V trimmed by 4 bases and J by 6 bases, 1 base remained unmatched. CDR1 is MGHRA and CDR2 is YSYEKL in the germline V gene. This CDR3 has 14 residues.

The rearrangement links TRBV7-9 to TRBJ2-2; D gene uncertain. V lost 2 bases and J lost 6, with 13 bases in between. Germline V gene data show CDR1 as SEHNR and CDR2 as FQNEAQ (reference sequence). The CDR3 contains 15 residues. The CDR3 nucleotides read TGTGCCAGCAGCTTACGACCGGGTGAGCCCGGGGAGCTGTTTTTT. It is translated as CASSLRPGEPGELFF. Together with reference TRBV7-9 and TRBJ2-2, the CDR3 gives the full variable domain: DTGVSQNPRHKITKRGQNVTFRCDPISEHNRLYWYRQTLGQGPEFLTYFQNEAQLEKSRLLSDRFSAERPKGSFSTLEIQRTEQGDSAMYLCASSLRPGEPGELFFGEGSRLTVL.

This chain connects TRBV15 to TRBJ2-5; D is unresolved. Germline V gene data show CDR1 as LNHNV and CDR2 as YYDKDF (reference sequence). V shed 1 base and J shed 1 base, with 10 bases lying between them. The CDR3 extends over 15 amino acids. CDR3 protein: CATSRASRPQETQYF. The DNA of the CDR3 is TGTGCCACCAGCAGAGCGTCCCGGCCCCAAGAGACCCAGTACTTC.

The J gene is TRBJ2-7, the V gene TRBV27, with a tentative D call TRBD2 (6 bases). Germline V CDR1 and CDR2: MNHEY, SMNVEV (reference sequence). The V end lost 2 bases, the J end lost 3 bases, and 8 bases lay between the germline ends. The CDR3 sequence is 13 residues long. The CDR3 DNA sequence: TGTGCCAGCAGTTTACTAGCGAACTACGAGCAGTACTTC. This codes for CASSLLANYEQYF.

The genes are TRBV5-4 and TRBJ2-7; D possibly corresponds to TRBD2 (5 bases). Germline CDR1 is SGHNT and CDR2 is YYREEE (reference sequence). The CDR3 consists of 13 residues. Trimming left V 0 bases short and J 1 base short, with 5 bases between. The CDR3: CASSLGESYEQYF. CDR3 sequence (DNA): TGTGCCAGCAGCTTGGGGGAGTCCTACGAGCAGTACTTC.

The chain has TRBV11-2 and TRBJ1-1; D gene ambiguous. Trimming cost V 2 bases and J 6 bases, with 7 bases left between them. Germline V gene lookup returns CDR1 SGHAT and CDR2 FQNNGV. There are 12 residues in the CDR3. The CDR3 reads CASSLKKAEAFF. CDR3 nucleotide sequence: TGTGCCAGCAGCTTAAAGAAAGCTGAAGCTTTCTTT.

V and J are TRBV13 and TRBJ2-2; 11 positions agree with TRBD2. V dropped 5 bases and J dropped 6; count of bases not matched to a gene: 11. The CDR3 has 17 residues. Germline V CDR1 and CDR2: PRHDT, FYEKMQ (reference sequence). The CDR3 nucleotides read TGTGCCAGCAGCCCTATTACGACGACTAGCGGGGCCGGGGAGCTGTTTTTT. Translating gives CASSPITTTSGAGELFF.